The 31 T cell receptor beta chains in this list originate from one sample, sequenced in a study of T cells after posttransplantation cyclophosphamide. Busulfan-fludarabine conditioning, marrow transplant, and cyclophosphamide on days +3 and +4 were administered. The table came from immunoSEQ multiplex PCR; TCRdb's copy has only in-frame clones and leaves some out. The table lists some 9,700 clones, roughly 80% of them singletons, with more than 14% in the top ten. The sample here was PBMCs, taken 1,700 to 2,000 days after a stem cell transplant with posttransplant cyclophosphamide. The receptors were gathered from a female patient between 40 and 50 years old who received an allogeneic stem cell transplant from a related donor, was CMV-positive, and had no GVHD. Some of the T cells might come from the graft donor.

The V gene is TRBV5-1, the J gene TRBJ1-1; 9 nucleotides line up with TRBD1. In germline, CDR1 is SGHRS, CDR2 YFSETQ. V dropped 4 bases and J dropped 7; count of bases not matched to a gene: 8. The CDR3 is made up of 14 amino acids. CDR3: CASSLRDRDLEAFF. Here the CDR3 DNA reads TGCGCCAGCAGCCTCCGGGACAGGGACCTTGAAGCTTTCTTT.

V and J are TRBV9 and TRBJ2-1; the match to TRBD1 covers 7 bases. V was pared by 4 bases and J by 4 bases, with 8 bases of the junction left unmatched. This CDR3 is built from 15 residues. CDR1 and CDR2 from the germline V gene are SGDLS and YYNGEE. CDR3 DNA sequence: TGTGCCAGCAGCCCCTCGAGGGGGCGGTACAATGAGCAGTTCTTC. It is translated as CASSPSRGRYNEQFF.

This rearrangement joins TRBV7-3 to TRBJ1-1, with 8 bases identical to TRBD1. CDR1 is SGHTA, CDR2 FQGTGA, per germline. The V segment lost 3 bases and the J segment 5 bases; nucleotides outside the gene matches: 5. CDR3 length: 14 amino acids. As DNA, the CDR3 is TGTGCCAGCAGCTTGGCAGGGGGCGGAACTGAAGCTTTCTTT. This gives the protein CASSLAGGGTEAFF.

This rearrangement joins TRBV2 to TRBJ1-2, with D hard to call. Germline V CDR1 and CDR2: SNHLY, FYNNEI. Trimming pared 7 bases from V and 3 bases from J, leaving 9 bases between. The CDR3 has 12 amino acids. CDR3 bases: TGTGCCAGCACGGGTGCCCACTATGGCTACACCTTC. Its protein is CASTGAHYGYTF.

This clone was counted only a few times. The rearrangement links TRBV5-4 to TRBJ1-2, with 8 positions matching TRBD1. The germline gives CDR1 SGHNT, CDR2 YYREEE (reference sequence). The CDR3 loop spans 14 amino acids. J lost 8 bases, V lost 4 bases, and 10 bases had no gene match. The CDR3 here is CASSVDRGQRGYTF. DNA of the CDR3: TGTGCCAGCAGCGTTGACAGGGGACAAAGAGGCTACACCTTC.

The chain is built from TRBV6-5 and TRBJ1-6; perhaps TRBD1 as D (5 bases). The germline CDR1 and CDR2 sequences are MNHEY and SVGAGI. Between the trimmed V and J ends, which lost 1 base and 6 bases, there was a span of 10 bases. The CDR3 has 15 amino acids. The CDR3 loop reads CASSYFQGGNSPLHF. For the CDR3, the DNA is TGTGCCAGCAGTTACTTTCAGGGAGGTAATTCACCCCTCCACTTT.

V gene TRBV7-2 combines with J gene TRBJ1-4; a weak D match, TRBD1 (5 bases). The V end lost 5 bases, the J end lost 3 bases, and 13 bases lay between the germline ends. This CDR3 has 15 amino acids. The germline V gene has CDR1 SGHTA and CDR2 FQGNSA. In DNA form, the CDR3 reads TGTGCCAGCAGCCCCGAGGGGAGGGCTAATGAAAAACTGTTTTTT. Protein: CASSPEGRANEKLFF.

The V call is TRBV9, the J call TRBJ2-6; perhaps TRBD1 as D (6 bases). The germline V and J ends were trimmed by 4 bases and 4 bases, with 15 bases remaining between them. Germline assignment: CDR1 SGDLS and CDR2 YYNGEE. The CDR3 totals 16 residues. CDR3 amino acids: CASSSYRVPGANVLTF. The CDR3 DNA reads TGTGCCAGCAGCTCCTACAGGGTTCCCGGGGCCAACGTCCTGACTTTC. Using reference TRBV9 and TRBJ2-6 for the parts outside the CDR3, the full variable domain is DSGVTQTPKHLITATGQRVTLRCSPRSGDLSVYWYQQSLDQGLQFLIQYYNGEERAKGNILERFSAQQFPDLHSELNLSSLELGDSALYFCASSSYRVPGANVLTFGAGSRLTVL.

This clone has more than one count but fewer than ten. The chain is built from TRBV2 and TRBJ2-7; D may be TRBD1 (5 bases). The V gene's germline CDR1 is SNHLY and CDR2 FYNNEI. The V end was cut by 6 bases, the J end by 2 bases, with 20 bases between. The CDR3 totals 16 residues. This CDR3 reads CASRKLRDSATYEQYF. Here the CDR3 DNA reads TGTGCCAGCAGGAAGCTCAGGGATTCTGCTACCTACGAGCAGTACTTC.

The chain has TRBV4-1 and TRBJ2-1; 10 nucleotides align to TRBD2. With 3 bases clipped from V and 4 bases from J, the junction kept 3 bases outside the gene matches. The CDR3 runs 15 residues. CDR1 is MGHRA and CDR2 is YSYEKL in the germline V gene. This CDR3 is CASSHQAGGYNEQFF. DNA of the CDR3: TGCGCCAGCAGCCACCAAGCGGGGGGGTACAATGAGCAGTTCTTC.

The gene calls are TRBV15 and TRBJ1-1, with D hard to call. Germline V CDR1 and CDR2: LNHNV, YYDKDF (reference sequence). The CDR3 has 15 residues. Trimming pared 5 bases from V and 4 bases from J, leaving 17 bases between. The CDR3 sequence is CATSDDRTGSTEAFF. The CDR3 region has the DNA TGTGCCACCAGCGATGACCGGACTGGGAGCACTGAAGCTTTCTTT.

V usage is TRBV4-2 and J usage is TRBJ1-1, with D tentatively TRBD1 (6 bases). Germline loops: CDR1 LGHNA, CDR2 YNFKEQ. The CDR3 runs 15 residues. The V gene lost 4 bases and the J gene lost 4 bases, with 16 bases spanning the gap. CDR3 loop: CASSPGAALSTEAFF. The CDR3 region has the DNA TGTGCCAGCAGCCCAGGGGCAGCGTTATCCACTGAAGCTTTCTTT.

Details on this clone: The sample has other DNA sequences that encode this CDR3 too. The chain employs TRBV2 and TRBJ2-1; possibly TRBD1 for D (5 bases). CDR3 length equals 14 residues. Germline V CDR1 and CDR2: SNHLY, FYNNEI. The germline V and J ends were trimmed by 6 bases and 0 bases, with 9 bases remaining between them. CDR3 residues: CASRGDSSYNEQFF. In DNA, the CDR3 is TGTGCCAGCAGGGGCGACAGCTCCTACAATGAGCAGTTCTTC.

V and J are TRBV5-4 and TRBJ2-3; D possibly corresponds to TRBD2 (6 bases). This CDR3 has 15 residues. Trimming removed 3 bases at V and 5 bases at J, with 16 bases between. Germline CDR1 and CDR2: SGHNT and YYREEE (reference sequence). CDR3 loop: CASSSGPRGGDTQYF. The CDR3 DNA is TGTGCCAGCAGCTCGGGACCGCGGGGTGGAGATACGCAGTATTTT.

The chain has TRBV5-1 and TRBJ2-5; 13 nucleotides match TRBD2. This CDR3 has 16 residues. Germline CDR1 and CDR2: SGHRS and YFSETQ. V trimming: 4 bases; J trimming: 1 base; junction bases outside the gene matches: 4. CDR3 coding DNA: TGCGCCAGCAGCAACGGACTAGCGGGGGCCCAAGAGACCCAGTACTTC. It translates to CASSNGLAGAQETQYF.

The chain recombines TRBV5-1 with TRBJ1-4; 7 bases line up with TRBD1. The CDR3 is 15 amino acids. The ends lost 4 bases at V and 5 bases at J; junction bases unmatched: 8. The germline V gene encodes CDR1 SGHRS and CDR2 YFSETQ. CDR3 region: CASSQKGASNEKLFF. The CDR3 DNA reads TGCGCCAGCAGCCAGAAGGGGGCGTCGAATGAAAAACTGTTTTTT.

By its share, this clone is medium-sized. This chain joins TRBV7-2 and TRBJ2-3; D gene uncertain. V lost 5 bases and J lost 4, with 22 bases in between. The CDR3 contains 17 residues. The V gene's germline CDR1 is SGHTA and CDR2 FQGNSA. As DNA, the CDR3 is TGTGCCAGCAGCATCCCCGGCGGCCCTGGAAGTGCAGATACGCAGTATTTT. Translated: CASSIPGGPGSADTQYF.

The rearrangement joins TRBV6-5 to TRBJ2-3, with a possible D match to TRBD2 (6 bases). CDR3 length: 14 amino acids. Germline assignment: CDR1 MNHEY and CDR2 SVGAGI. With 8 bases removed from V and 0 bases from J, the gap between germline ends came to 12 bases. As DNA, the CDR3 is TGTGCCAGCTGGAGGGCGGCGAGCACAGATACGCAGTATTTT. Encoded protein: CASWRAASTDTQYF.

This chain links TRBV10-3 with TRBJ2-3, with TRBD1 matching 10 bases. J lost 2 bases, V lost 0 bases, and 5 bases had no gene match. Per germline, CDR1 ENHRY and CDR2 SYGVKD. The CDR3 has 17 amino acids. CDR3 region: CAISESVGTGDTDTQYF. CDR3 nucleotide sequence: TGTGCCATCAGTGAGTCTGTTGGGACAGGGGACACAGATACGCAGTATTTT.

This clone was recorded a few times. The CDR3 region has the DNA TGTGCCAGCAAACCAGGGGGCTATAGCAATCAGCCCCAGCATTTT. This encodes CASKPGGYSNQPQHF. The chain has TRBV27 and TRBJ1-5, with TRBD1 identical over 8 bases. Trimming removed 7 bases from V and 0 bases from J; junction bases left unmatched: 5. Per the germline V gene, CDR1 is MNHEY and CDR2 is SMNVEV (reference sequence). The CDR3 contains 15 residues.

The V gene is TRBV2, the J gene TRBJ2-1; TRBD1 agrees at 9 bases. The CDR3 contains 17 residues. Looked up from germline, CDR1 is SNHLY and CDR2 is FYNNEI. V shed 9 bases, J shed 2 bases, and the junction held 14 bases outside the gene matches. The CDR3 DNA is TGTGCCAGAGATACACGACAGGGGGTTCCCACCTACAATGAGCAGTTCTTC. It encodes CARDTRQGVPTYNEQFF. Full variable domain (rest looked up from reference TRBV2 and TRBJ2-1): EPEVTQTPSHQVTQMGQEVILRCVPISNHLYFYWYRQILGQKVEFLVSFYNNEISEKSEIFDDQFSVERPDGSNFTLKIRSTKLEDSAMYFCARDTRQGVPTYNEQFFGPGTRLTVL.

This rearrangement joins TRBV9 to TRBJ1-4, with D possibly being TRBD1 (5 bases). This CDR3 spans 17 amino acids. Germline V gene lookup returns CDR1 SGDLS and CDR2 YYNGEE. The V and J ends lost 4 bases and 11 bases respectively, with 27 bases between them. The CDR3 bases are TGTGCCAGCAGCCTAGGGTTGGGCGGAATGCCCGGGGGGAAACTGTTTTTT. Translating it yields CASSLGLGGMPGGKLFF. Full variable domain (missing parts from reference TRBV9 and TRBJ1-4): DSGVTQTPKHLITATGQRVTLRCSPRSGDLSVYWYQQSLDQGLQFLIQYYNGEERAKGNILERFSAQQFPDLHSELNLSSLELGDSALYFCASSLGLGGMPGGKLFFGSGTQLSVL.

This sequence joins TRBV7-2 and TRBJ2-1; 9 nucleotides match TRBD2. The trim removed 0 bases at V and 7 bases at J, leaving 7 bases unmatched. The CDR3 runs 16 residues. From germline, CDR1 is SGHTA and CDR2 FQGNSA. DNA of the CDR3: TGTGCCAGCAGCTTAGCAGGGCGGGGGGGTTATAATGAGCAGTTCTTC. This encodes CASSLAGRGGYNEQFF. The variable domain in full, with the rest retrieved from reference TRBV7-2 and TRBJ2-1, is GAGVSQSPSNKVTEKGKDVELRCDPISGHTALYWYRQSLGQGLEFLIYFQGNSAPDKSGLPSDRFSAERTGGSVSTLTIQRTQQEDSAVYLCASSLAGRGGYNEQFFGPGTRLTVL.

This sequence joins TRBV18 and TRBJ1-5; D is unclear. In germline, CDR1 is KGHSH, CDR2 LQKENI. Trimming took off 2 bases at V and 1 base at J, with 9 bases between the two ends. The CDR3 is made up of 15 amino acids. In nucleotides, the CDR3 is TGTGCCAGCTCACCAAGGCAGGTGAGCAATCAGCCCCAGCATTTT. Residues: CASSPRQVSNQPQHF.

CDR3 in amino acids: CASSLVRGGTGELFF. CDR3 bases: TGTGCCAGCAGCTTGGTCCGGGGTGGCACCGGGGAGCTGTTTTTT. V is TRBV5-5 and J is TRBJ2-2, with D tentatively TRBD2 (5 bases). The V end was cut by 0 bases, the J end by 4 bases, with 10 bases between. The CDR3 spans 15 residues. CDR1 is SGHKS and CDR2 is YYEKEE in the germline V gene (reference sequence).

The rearrangement links TRBV19 to TRBJ1-6, with D hard to call. Trimming took off 5 bases at V and 0 bases at J, with 5 bases between the two ends. The CDR3 runs 14 residues. Germline lookup yields CDR1 LNHDA and CDR2 SQIVND (reference sequence). The CDR3 sequence is CASSDSSYNSPLHF. Written as DNA, the CDR3 is TGTGCCAGTAGTGATAGCTCCTATAATTCACCCCTCCACTTT.

This sequence joins TRBV19 and TRBJ1-5; D is unresolved. Germline V gene lookup returns CDR1 LNHDA and CDR2 SQIVND (reference sequence). Deletions cut 9 bases from V and 7 bases from J, with 13 bases between. The CDR3 runs 12 residues. The CDR3 nucleotides are TGTGCCAGCCGGTTCCGGGGACAGCCCCAGCATTTT. It is translated as CASRFRGQPQHF.

J is TRBJ2-6 and V is TRBV5-1; weak D call: TRBD1 (6 bases). This CDR3 spans 16 amino acids. The V end lost 0 bases, the J end lost 1 base, and 8 bases lay between the germline ends. Germline V gives CDR1 SGHRS, CDR2 YFSETQ. CDR3 DNA: TGCGCCAGCAGCTTGGCCGGGACATCTGGGGCCAACGTCCTGACTTTC. Its translation is CASSLAGTSGANVLTF.

The V gene is TRBV28, the J gene TRBJ1-2; weak D call: TRBD1 (5 bases). The CDR3 consists of 13 residues. The germline V gene has CDR1 MDHEN and CDR2 SYDVKM. Trimming removed 7 bases at V and 8 bases at J, with 17 bases between. DNA of the CDR3: TGTGCCAGCAACCCACAGGTCCCGCGGGGCTACACCTTC. Translating gives CASNPQVPRGYTF.

The V and J genes are TRBV5-1 and TRBJ2-5; TRBD1 agrees at 7 bases. Germline V gives CDR1 SGHRS, CDR2 YFSETQ. V was clipped by 0 bases and J by 5 bases; unmatched bases: 7. The CDR3 has 15 residues. The CDR3 protein is CASSLEGAPRETQYF. The CDR3 bases are TGCGCCAGCAGCTTGGAGGGGGCCCCAAGGGAGACCCAGTACTTC.

The rearrangement links TRBV2 to TRBJ1-1, with D unresolved. The CDR3 extends over 11 amino acids. Trimming pared 9 bases from V and 2 bases from J, leaving 7 bases between. Germline loops: CDR1 SNHLY, CDR2 FYNNEI. The CDR3 region has the DNA TGTGCCAGACAGAGTAACACTGAAGCTTTCTTT. It specifies CARQSNTEAFF.